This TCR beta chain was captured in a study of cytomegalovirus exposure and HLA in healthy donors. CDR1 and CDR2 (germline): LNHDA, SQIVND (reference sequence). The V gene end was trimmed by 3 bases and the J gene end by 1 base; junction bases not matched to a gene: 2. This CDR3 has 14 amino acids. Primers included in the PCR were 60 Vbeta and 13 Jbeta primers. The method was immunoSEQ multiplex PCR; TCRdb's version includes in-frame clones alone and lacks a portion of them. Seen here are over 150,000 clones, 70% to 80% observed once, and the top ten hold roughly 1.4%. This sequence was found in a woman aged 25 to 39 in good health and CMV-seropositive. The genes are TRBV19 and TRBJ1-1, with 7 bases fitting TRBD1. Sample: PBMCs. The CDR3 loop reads CASSIRQGNTEAFF. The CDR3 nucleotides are TGTGCCAGTAGTATCCGACAGGGGAACACTGAAGCTTTCTTT. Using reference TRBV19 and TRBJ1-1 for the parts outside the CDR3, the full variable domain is DGGITQSPKYLFRKEGQNVTLSCEQNLNHDAMYWYRQDPGQGLRLIYYSQIVNDFQKGDIAEGYSVSREKKESFPLTVTSAQKNPTAFYLCASSIRQGNTEAFFGQGTRLTVV.